The T cell receptor beta chain described here comes from a study of blood T cell repertoires in COVID-19. Study at large: Samples taken during acute and convalescent COVID-19 were collected in the United States, Italy and Spain. PBMCs, B-cell-depleted T cells, or T cells provided the cDNA or gDNA that made up the material.

In the authors' workflow: Estimates of nucleated cell counts were drawn from the amplification of reference gene primers. Assay used: immunoSEQ multiplex PCR; TCRdb lists only in-frame clones, some missing. The V and J calls and the clone size are those of that table, but D and trimming were determined from the DNA. Of a few hundred thousand clones in the sample, about 84% were seen once. Germline loops: CDR1 SGHTA, CDR2 FQGNSA. Trimming took off 5 bases at V and 4 bases at J, with 6 bases between the two ends. CDR3 length equals 12 residues. This clone was detected only once. The sequencing input was peripheral blood. The sequence derives from a woman aged 50 to 60 with acute or convalescent COVID-19. The chain recombines TRBV7-2 with TRBJ2-1; D is ambiguous. This CDR3 is CASSHLYNEQFF. The CDR3 DNA sequence: TGTGCCAGCAGCCATCTATACAATGAGCAGTTCTTC.